One and the same sample provided the 32 T cell receptor beta chains below, sequenced in a study of blood T cell repertoires in COVID-19. The table came from immunoSEQ multiplex PCR; TCRdb's copy has only in-frame clones and leaves some out. The sample consists of more than 85,000 clones, more than 90% of them appearing once. Sequenced sample: peripheral blood. The receptors stem from a man in his 60s with acute or convalescent COVID-19.

The V and J genes are TRBV7-9 and TRBJ1-5; TRBD1 agrees at 7 bases. The germline V gene has CDR1 SEHNR and CDR2 FQNEAQ (reference sequence). V lost 0 bases and J lost 3; bases outside the gene matches: 2. This CDR3 region has 15 residues. The CDR3 bases are TGTGCCAGCAGCTTAGCGGGGACAGACAATCAGCCCCAGCATTTT. Translated, it gives CASSLAGTDNQPQHF.

CDR3 sequence reads: CASSLEAVNTEAFF. The CDR3 region has the DNA TGTGCCAGCAGCTTAGAAGCGGTGAACACTGAAGCTTTCTTT. The chain combines TRBV7-9 with TRBJ1-1; D uncertain. The CDR3 runs 14 residues. Germline-derived CDR1 and CDR2 are SEHNR and FQNEAQ (reference sequence). The ends were cut back, 1 base at V and 0 bases at J, with 6 bases in the middle.

The rearrangement joins TRBV5-1 to TRBJ2-1; the match to TRBD1 covers 7 bases. V was pared by 4 bases and J by 2 bases, with 9 bases of the junction left unmatched. The CDR3 is made up of 16 amino acids. CDR1 and CDR2 from the germline V gene are SGHRS and YFSETQ. The DNA for the CDR3 is TGCGCCAGCAGCCCCTCAGGACAGGCAGCCTACAATGAGCAGTTCTTC. Amino acid sequence: CASSPSGQAAYNEQFF.

This clone was seen a single time. The V call is TRBV6-6, the J call TRBJ2-3, with D possibly being TRBD2 (6 bases). Looked up from germline, CDR1 is MNHNY and CDR2 is SVGAGI (reference sequence). There are 17 residues in the CDR3. V lost 5 bases and J lost 4, with 22 bases in between. Here the CDR3 DNA reads TGTGCCAGCAGTCTAGCTGTATACGGGAGAGGCGCAGATACGCAGTATTTT. The encoded protein is CASSLAVYGRGADTQYF.

The chain links TRBV5-4 to TRBJ1-2, with D possibly being TRBD1 (5 bases). V was pared by 3 bases and J by 14 bases, with 26 bases between. Germline V gene lookup returns CDR1 SGHNT and CDR2 YYREEE (reference sequence). The CDR3 contains 15 residues. The CDR3: CASSSENIIPLKGTF. The CDR3 DNA sequence: TGTGCCAGCAGCTCAGAGAACATAATCCCGTTGAAGGGGACCTTC.

This clone was found once. The chain couples TRBV7-9 to TRBJ1-1, with D unresolved. The CDR3 has 14 residues. The germline V gene has CDR1 SEHNR and CDR2 FQNEAQ (reference sequence). Trimming cost V 3 bases and J 2 bases, with 10 bases left between them. The CDR3 here is CASSFSVPNTEAFF. CDR3 DNA sequence: TGTGCCAGCAGCTTCAGCGTGCCAAACACTGAAGCTTTCTTT.

This clone was counted once. The CDR3 coding sequence is TGTGCCAGCAGCTTAGAAGGGGGGGTCGTCACCGGGGAGCTGTTTTTT. It is translated as CASSLEGGVVTGELFF. The rearrangement uses TRBV11-2 and TRBJ2-2; a weak D match, TRBD2 (7 bases). Per the germline V gene, CDR1 is SGHAT and CDR2 is FQNNGV. Trimming took 0 bases from V and 4 from J, leaving 12 bases between them. CDR3 length equals 16 residues.

The chain couples TRBV2 to TRBJ1-5; D unclear. The V end was cut by 5 bases, the J end by 5 bases, with 13 bases between. Germline V gene data show CDR1 as SNHLY and CDR2 as FYNNEI. The CDR3 extends over 14 amino acids. The CDR3 coding sequence is TGTGCCAGCAGTTCTTCCCCTCGGGATCAGCCCCAGCATTTT. Protein sequence: CASSSSPRDQPQHF.

This chain joins TRBV7-3 and TRBJ2-2; 12 bases agree with TRBD1. Trimming took 5 bases from V and 0 from J; bases not matched to a gene: 13. The CDR3 has 20 residues. From germline, CDR1 is SGHTA and CDR2 FQGTGA. The CDR3 DNA is TGTGCCAGCAGCCTCACCCCCGGGACAGGGGGCCGACCGAACACCGGGGAGCTGTTTTTT. Translated: CASSLTPGTGGRPNTGELFF. The entire variable domain, with the rest obtained from reference TRBV7-3 and TRBJ2-2, is as follows: GAGVSQTPSNKVTEKGKYVELRCDPISGHTALYWYRQSLGQGPEFLIYFQGTGAADDSGLPNDRFFAVRPEGSVSTLKIQRTERGDSAVYLCASSLTPGTGGRPNTGELFFGEGSRLTVL.

The J gene is TRBJ1-5, the V gene TRBV28; 9 nucleotides agree with TRBD1. CDR3 length equals 15 residues. The germline V gene has CDR1 MDHEN and CDR2 SYDVKM. The junction had 5 bases not matched to a gene; V was cut back by 2 bases and J by 6 bases. The CDR3 spells CASSLGTGLGQPQHF. CDR3 nucleotides: TGTGCCAGCAGTTTAGGGACAGGGTTGGGTCAGCCCCAGCATTTT.

The rearrangement uses TRBV11-2 and TRBJ2-3, with TRBD2 matching 9 bases. The CDR3 covers 16 residues. V was clipped by 3 bases and J by 5 bases; unmatched bases: 9. The germline gives CDR1 SGHAT, CDR2 FQNNGV. For the CDR3, the DNA is TGTGCCAGCAGCTTGGTGGATGCGGGAGGGCAAGATACGCAGTATTTT. This gives the protein CASSLVDAGGQDTQYF.

CDR3 region: CASRRSGGGQPQHF. The CDR3 bases are TGTGCCAGCAGGCGGTCGGGGGGCGGACAGCCCCAGCATTTT. The chain is built from TRBV27 and TRBJ1-5; perhaps TRBD1 as D (6 bases). Germline loops: CDR1 MNHEY, CDR2 SMNVEV (reference sequence). This CDR3 has 14 residues. Trimming cost V 6 bases and J 7 bases, with 16 bases left between them.

As for this clone: Other DNA sequences of this sample code for an identical CDR3. J is TRBJ2-6 and V is TRBV7-2; D may be TRBD2 (6 bases). CDR3 length: 19 amino acids. Germline CDR1 is SGHTA and CDR2 is FQGNSA. Trimming removed 3 bases at V and 1 base at J, with 19 bases between. The chain's CDR3 is CASSFLSTGRDSGANVLTF. The CDR3 nucleotides are TGTGCCAGCAGCTTTCTCTCGACCGGGCGGGATTCTGGGGCCAACGTCCTGACTTTC.

This clone was seen once. CDR3: CSVEDLASGANVLTF. DNA for the CDR3: TGCAGCGTTGAAGACTTGGCCTCTGGGGCCAACGTCCTGACTTTC. V is TRBV29-1 and J is TRBJ2-6; D remains unclear. Germline V gene sequence: CDR1 SQVTM, CDR2 ANQGSEA. This CDR3 spans 15 amino acids. Trimming shortened V by 0 bases and J by 0 bases, and 6 bases separated the two germline ends.

The chain employs TRBV6-5 and TRBJ2-5; 8 nucleotides agree with TRBD1. The CDR3 spans 13 residues. CDR1 and CDR2 (germline): MNHEY, SVGAGI. Trimming took 5 bases from V and 2 from J; bases not matched to a gene: 1. The CDR3 DNA sequence: TGTGCCAGCAGTAGACAGGGGCAAGAGACCCAGTACTTC. It translates to CASSRQGQETQYF.

The chain joins TRBV2 to TRBJ2-7; 10 positions agree with TRBD2. The CDR3 runs to 14 residues. V dropped 4 bases and J dropped 2; count of bases not matched to a gene: 2. The germline V gene encodes CDR1 SNHLY and CDR2 FYNNEI. The CDR3 nucleotides read TGTGCCAGCAGTGGGACTAGCGGTACCTACGAGCAGTACTTC. Translating gives CASSGTSGTYEQYF.

This chain connects TRBV6-5 to TRBJ1-2, with TRBD1 matching over 10 bases. CDR3 size: 14 residues. V shed 6 bases and J 1 base; nucleotides not matched to a gene: 2. Germline CDR1 and CDR2: MNHEY and SVGAGI. The CDR3 DNA reads TGTGCCAGCAGACGGACAGGGGGTAACTATGGCTACACCTTC. Its translation: CASRRTGGNYGYTF.

This chain joins TRBV27 and TRBJ2-7, with TRBD2 matching over 11 bases. CDR1 and CDR2 (germline): MNHEY, SMNVEV (reference sequence). V lost 6 bases, J lost 2 bases, and 6 bases stayed unmatched. This CDR3 contains 15 residues. This CDR3 is CASRRRLAGTYEQYF. CDR3 nucleotide sequence: TGTGCCAGCAGACGCCGACTAGCGGGAACCTACGAGCAGTACTTC.

The J gene is TRBJ1-1, the V gene TRBV27; 9 bases map to TRBD1. The length of the CDR3 is 18 residues. CDR1 MNHEY and CDR2 SMNVEV come from the germline V gene (reference sequence). V dropped 5 bases and J dropped 5; count of bases not matched to a gene: 18. The CDR3 loop reads CASSSNRPDRGVWTEAFF. CDR3 DNA: TGTGCCAGCAGTAGTAATCGTCCGGACAGGGGAGTCTGGACTGAAGCTTTCTTT.

This chain connects TRBV7-2 to TRBJ2-1; 7 positions agree with TRBD2. The CDR3 loop spans 16 amino acids. Germline CDR1 reads SGHTA; CDR2 reads FQGNSA. Unmatched junction bases numbered 12, after V lost 5 bases and J lost 5 bases. This CDR3 reads CASSQTVRLADNEQFF. CDR3 bases: TGTGCCAGCAGCCAAACAGTCAGACTAGCCGACAATGAGCAGTTCTTC.

The chain employs TRBV7-8 and TRBJ2-1, with 7 nucleotides matching TRBD2. CDR3 length equals 16 residues. Unmatched junction bases numbered 14, after V lost 5 bases and J lost 7 bases. Germline CDR1 and CDR2: SGHVS and FQNEAQ. The CDR3 loop is CASSPSWSGTRNEQFF. For the CDR3, the DNA is TGTGCCAGCAGCCCAAGTTGGAGCGGGACTCGGAATGAGCAGTTCTTC.

The CDR3 bases are TGTGCCATCAACCCCCAATGGGGGGGTACTAACTATGGCTACACCTTC. Translating gives CAINPQWGGTNYGYTF. The gene calls are TRBV10-3 and TRBJ1-2; D is perhaps TRBD1 (5 bases). Trimming cost V 7 bases and J 0 bases, with 18 bases left between them. The CDR3 sequence is 16 residues long. Germline-derived CDR1 and CDR2 are ENHRY and SYGVKD.

The rearrangement uses TRBV19 and TRBJ2-2, with D maybe TRBD1 (5 bases). CDR1 is LNHDA, CDR2 SQIVND, per germline (reference sequence). Deletions cut 7 bases from V and 7 bases from J, with 16 bases between. The CDR3 totals 14 residues. Here the CDR3 DNA reads TGTGCCAGTAAGGAAGACCCAGGGATCGGGGAGCTGTTTTTT. Translated, it gives CASKEDPGIGELFF.

This chain joins TRBV18 and TRBJ2-7, with D hard to call. Trimming left V 3 bases short and J 7 bases short, with 16 bases between. CDR3 length: 14 amino acids. Germline V lookup: CDR1 KGHSH, CDR2 LQKENI. DNA of the CDR3: TGTGCCAGCTCACCGCCACTATCCCCTCGAGAGCAGTACTTC. It encodes CASSPPLSPREQYF.

The chain combines TRBV9 with TRBJ1-4, with D possibly being TRBD1 (6 bases). CDR3 length: 15 amino acids. The germline V gene has CDR1 SGDLS and CDR2 YYNGEE. Trimming pared 3 bases from V and 2 bases from J, leaving 11 bases between. The CDR3, as DNA: TGTGCCAGCAGCGGAGCAGGGGACACTAATGAAAAACTGTTTTTT. Amino acid sequence: CASSGAGDTNEKLFF.

This clone has just one count. The CDR3: CASSLGQEYRGDSGYTF. The CDR3 DNA is TGTGCCAGCAGCTTAGGACAGGAGTACAGGGGAGATAGTGGCTACACCTTC. The chain employs TRBV13 and TRBJ1-2; 7 bases are a match to TRBD1. J lost 7 bases, V lost 0 bases, and 14 bases had no gene match. Germline loops: CDR1 PRHDT, CDR2 FYEKMQ (reference sequence). The CDR3 spans 17 residues.

The V and J genes are TRBV5-1 and TRBJ2-7; 7 bases map to TRBD2. V gave up 4 bases and J gave up 2 bases; unmatched junction bases: 12. Per germline, CDR1 SGHRS and CDR2 YFSETQ. CDR3 length: 16 amino acids. This chain's CDR3 is CASSPGTASGAYEQYF. DNA of the CDR3: TGCGCCAGCAGCCCGGGAACTGCGAGCGGGGCCTACGAGCAGTACTTC.

The chain has TRBV6-5 and TRBJ2-1; TRBD2 matches 7 bases. V shed 5 bases, J shed 10 bases, and the junction held 11 bases outside the gene matches. The CDR3 is 14 amino acids. The V gene's germline CDR1 is MNHEY and CDR2 SVGAGI. The CDR3 nucleotides read TGTGCCAGCAGTACTAGCGTCCGGTCGGGGGAGCAGTTCTTC. Amino acid sequence: CASSTSVRSGEQFF.

The chain carries TRBV7-9 and TRBJ2-2, with 10 bases matching TRBD1. Germline V gene lookup returns CDR1 SEHNR and CDR2 FQNEAQ (reference sequence). The CDR3 is made up of 16 amino acids. The trim removed 5 bases at V and 4 bases at J, leaving 7 bases unmatched. CDR3 in DNA: TGTGCCAGCAGCGAAGTAGGGACAGGGGCCACCGGGGAGCTGTTTTTT. Its translation: CASSEVGTGATGELFF.

The V call is TRBV11-2, the J call TRBJ1-6; 8 bases map to TRBD1. The germline gives CDR1 SGHAT, CDR2 FQNNGV. The CDR3 extends over 16 amino acids. V gave up 3 bases and J gave up 1 base; unmatched junction bases: 2. CDR3 residues: CASSLTGESYNSPLHF. Here the CDR3 DNA reads TGTGCCAGCAGCTTGACAGGGGAATCCTATAATTCACCCCTCCACTTT.

This chain uses TRBV7-9 with TRBJ2-7; no definite D call. The CDR3 is 14 residues long. V lost 1 base and J 2 bases, leaving 9 bases between the germline ends. CDR1 SEHNR and CDR2 FQNEAQ come from the germline V gene (reference sequence). The CDR3 loop reads CASSLDPTTYEQYF. In DNA form, the CDR3 reads TGTGCCAGCAGCTTAGACCCTACCACCTACGAGCAGTACTTC.

The chain joins TRBV7-9 to TRBJ2-2; no reliable D call. The CDR3 consists of 14 residues. Germline-derived CDR1 and CDR2 are SEHNR and FQNEAQ (reference sequence). V lost 1 base, J lost 6 bases, and 9 bases lay in between. The CDR3 protein is CASSLVGGSGELFF. The CDR3 nucleotides read TGTGCCAGCAGCTTAGTCGGTGGTTCCGGGGAGCTGTTTTTT. Combining the CDR3 with reference TRBV7-9 and TRBJ2-2 gives the whole variable domain DTGVSQNPRHKITKRGQNVTFRCDPISEHNRLYWYRQTLGQGPEFLTYFQNEAQLEKSRLLSDRFSAERPKGSFSTLEIQRTEQGDSAMYLCASSLVGGSGELFFGEGSRLTVL.